This is a list of T cell receptor beta chains from one sample in a study of cytomegalovirus exposure and HLA in healthy donors. Produced via immunoSEQ multiplex PCR; TCRdb's table is partial and in-frame only. The sample lists about 150,000 clones; approximately 86% were seen once. Sequences were obtained from PBMCs. These receptors originate from a man between 18 and 35 years old in good health and CMV-seropositive. The CDR3 runs from the conserved cysteine through the conserved F or W. D genes are given only for firm matches. Only some rows state a clone size, as once, few, many or a class for expanded clones.

clone size: -; D gene: TRBD2; V gene: TRBV27; J gene: TRBJ2-7; CDR3 protein: CASRMGGAYEQYF; CDR3 DNA: TGTGCCAGCAGGATGGGAGGGGCCTACGAGCAGTACTTC
clone size: -; D gene: TRBD2; V gene: TRBV27; J gene: TRBJ2-1; CDR3 protein: CASSLGPGGEQFF; CDR3 DNA: TGTGCCAGCAGTTTGGGTCCGGGGGGTGAGCAGTTCTTC
clone size: -; D gene: TRBD2; V gene: TRBV7-8; J gene: TRBJ2-1; CDR3 protein: CASSSLRILAGENNEQFF; CDR3 DNA: TGTGCCAGCAGCTCCTTACGAATACTAGCGGGAGAGAACAATGAGCAGTTCTTC
clone size: -; D gene: TRBD1; V gene: TRBV6-5; J gene: TRBJ2-1; CDR3 protein: CASKTGIGRGEQFF; CDR3 DNA: TGTGCCAGCAAGACAGGGATCGGTCGGGGAGAGCAGTTCTTC
clone size: -; D gene: -; V gene: TRBV5-6; J gene: TRBJ1-1; CDR3 protein: CASSLARGAEAFF; CDR3 DNA: TGTGCCAGCAGCTTGGCTAGGGGCGCTGAAGCTTTCTTT
clone size: -; D gene: TRBD1; V gene: TRBV19; J gene: TRBJ1-2; CDR3 protein: CASSAGTGGGYTF; CDR3 DNA: TGTGCCAGTAGCGCCGGGACAGGGGGTGGCTACACCTTC
clone size: -; D gene: TRBD2; V gene: TRBV15; J gene: TRBJ2-3; CDR3 protein: CATSRGLAGGTDTQYF; CDR3 DNA: TGTGCCACCAGCAGAGGACTAGCGGGAGGCACAGATACGCAGTATTTT
clone size: -; D gene: -; V gene: TRBV9; J gene: TRBJ1-2; CDR3 protein: CASSAWTGNDGYTF; CDR3 DNA: TGTGCCAGCAGCGCCTGGACGGGGAACGATGGCTACACCTTC
clone size: -; D gene: TRBD1; V gene: TRBV7-8; J gene: TRBJ1-1; CDR3 protein: CASSLTGGNTEAFF; CDR3 DNA: TGTGCCAGCAGCTTAACAGGGGGTAACACTGAAGCTTTCTTT
clone size: -; D gene: TRBD2; V gene: TRBV7-3; J gene: TRBJ2-1; CDR3 protein: CASSLRLAGRNEQFF; CDR3 DNA: TGTGCCAGCAGCTTGCGACTAGCGGGGAGGAATGAGCAGTTCTTC
clone size: -; D gene: TRBD2; V gene: TRBV11-3; J gene: TRBJ2-1; CDR3 protein: CASSFPGRANEQFF; CDR3 DNA: TGTGCCAGCAGCTTTCCCGGGAGGGCCAATGAGCAGTTCTTC
clone size: -; D gene: TRBD1; V gene: TRBV4-2; J gene: TRBJ2-7; CDR3 protein: CASSQDPAGGQDEQYF; CDR3 DNA: TGTGCCAGCAGCCAAGATCCGGCAGGGGGACAAGACGAGCAGTACTTC
clone size: -; D gene: TRBD1; V gene: TRBV15; J gene: TRBJ1-4; CDR3 protein: CATSRDSGGGNEKLFF; CDR3 DNA: TGTGCCACCAGCAGAGACTCAGGGGGCGGTAATGAAAAACTGTTTTTT
clone size: -; D gene: -; V gene: TRBV7-2; J gene: TRBJ1-5; CDR3 protein: CASSLDGVGQPQHF; CDR3 DNA: TGTGCCAGCAGCTTAGACGGGGTAGGTCAGCCCCAGCATTTT
clone size: -; D gene: TRBD1; V gene: TRBV5-1; J gene: TRBJ2-5; CDR3 protein: CASSSTGGAGETQYF; CDR3 DNA: TGCGCCAGCAGCTCAACAGGGGGCGCGGGGGAGACCCAGTACTTC
clone size: -; D gene: -; V gene: TRBV7-8; J gene: TRBJ2-1; CDR3 protein: CASSYSHEQFF; CDR3 DNA: TGTGCCAGCAGCTATAGCCATGAGCAGTTCTTC
clone size: once; D gene: -; V gene: TRBV4-1; J gene: TRBJ2-3; CDR3 protein: CASSPLAGGTDTQYF; CDR3 DNA: TGCGCCAGCAGCCCGCTGGCCGGGGGCACAGATACGCAGTATTTT
clone size: -; D gene: TRBD2; V gene: TRBV6-5; J gene: TRBJ2-7; CDR3 protein: CASSYSRLADNYEQYF; CDR3 DNA: TGTGCCAGCAGTTACTCACGACTAGCAGACAACTACGAGCAGTACTTC
clone size: -; D gene: -; V gene: TRBV19; J gene: TRBJ2-2; CDR3 protein: CASSIDPRGPGTGELFF; CDR3 DNA: TGTGCCAGTAGTATAGATCCGAGAGGGCCTGGAACCGGGGAGCTGTTTTTT
clone size: -; D gene: TRBD1; V gene: TRBV27; J gene: TRBJ1-2; CDR3 protein: CASSPGDRGTRNYGYTF; CDR3 DNA: TGTGCCAGCAGTCCCGGGGACAGGGGAACACGTAACTATGGCTACACCTTC
clone size: -; D gene: -; V gene: TRBV5-3; J gene: TRBJ2-1; CDR3 protein: CARLVRSYNEQFF; CDR3 DNA: TGTGCCAGACTAGTTCGGTCCTACAATGAGCAGTTCTTC
clone size: few; D gene: -; V gene: TRBV4-1; J gene: TRBJ2-7; CDR3 protein: CASSQDWETYEQYF; CDR3 DNA: TGCGCCAGCAGCCAAGATTGGGAGACCTACGAGCAGTACTTC
clone size: -; D gene: -; V gene: TRBV7-2; J gene: TRBJ2-3; CDR3 protein: CASSRGDSPDTQYF; CDR3 DNA: TGTGCCAGCAGCCGGGGAGACTCTCCAGATACGCAGTATTTT
clone size: once; D gene: -; V gene: TRBV6-5; J gene: TRBJ1-2; CDR3 protein: CASSSTETNYGYTF; CDR3 DNA: TGTGCCAGCAGTTCTACAGAGACTAACTATGGCTACACCTTC
clone size: once; D gene: -; V gene: TRBV27; J gene: TRBJ2-2; CDR3 protein: CASSPTLAVTGELFF; CDR3 DNA: TGTGCCAGCAGTCCGACACTCGCCGTCACCGGGGAGCTGTTTTTT
clone size: -; D gene: TRBD1; V gene: TRBV30; J gene: TRBJ1-2; CDR3 protein: CAWSLDRGDYGYTF; CDR3 DNA: TGTGCCTGGAGTCTTGACAGGGGTGACTATGGCTACACCTTC
clone size: -; D gene: TRBD2; V gene: TRBV11-2; J gene: TRBJ2-5; CDR3 protein: CASSFTLAGSNQETQYF; CDR3 DNA: TGTGCCAGCAGCTTCACCCTAGCGGGGAGTAATCAAGAGACCCAGTACTTC
clone size: -; D gene: TRBD2; V gene: TRBV4-1; J gene: TRBJ2-5; CDR3 protein: CASSRLAASLQETQYF; CDR3 DNA: TGCGCCAGCAGCCGACTAGCGGCTAGCCTCCAAGAGACCCAGTACTTC
clone size: -; D gene: TRBD2; V gene: TRBV19; J gene: TRBJ2-7; CDR3 protein: CASSIRRTSGGFYEQYF; CDR3 DNA: TGTGCCAGTAGTATAAGGAGAACTAGCGGGGGGTTCTACGAGCAGTACTTC
clone size: -; D gene: TRBD2; V gene: TRBV7-8; J gene: TRBJ2-1; CDR3 protein: CASTLAGDNEQFF; CDR3 DNA: TGTGCCAGCACCCTAGCGGGAGACAATGAGCAGTTCTTC
clone size: -; D gene: TRBD1; V gene: TRBV6-5; J gene: TRBJ2-7; CDR3 protein: CASSYRSGTGGYEQYF; CDR3 DNA: TGTGCCAGCAGTTACAGGTCTGGGACAGGGGGGTACGAGCAGTACTTC
clone size: -; D gene: -; V gene: TRBV6-5; J gene: TRBJ2-7; CDR3 protein: CASSYSKAGPYEQYF; CDR3 DNA: TGTGCCAGCAGTTACTCAAAGGCAGGGCCCTACGAGCAGTACTTC
clone size: once; D gene: -; V gene: TRBV18; J gene: TRBJ1-4; CDR3 protein: CASSKGANEKLFF; CDR3 DNA: TGTGCCAGCTCGAAGGGAGCTAATGAAAAACTGTTTTTT
clone size: -; D gene: TRBD1; V gene: TRBV28; J gene: TRBJ1-1; CDR3 protein: CASSLTGGLDTEAFF; CDR3 DNA: TGTGCCAGCAGCCTAACAGGGGGGTTAGACACTGAAGCTTTCTTT
clone size: -; D gene: -; V gene: TRBV7-2; J gene: TRBJ1-2; CDR3 protein: CASSLAPGDGYTF; CDR3 DNA: TGTGCCAGCAGCTTAGCGCCGGGGGATGGCTACACCTTC
clone size: -; D gene: -; V gene: TRBV7-3; J gene: TRBJ1-1; CDR3 protein: CASSLTLGGSTEAFF; CDR3 DNA: TGTGCCAGCAGCTTAACGCTCGGGGGAAGCACTGAAGCTTTCTTT
clone size: -; D gene: -; V gene: TRBV5-1; J gene: TRBJ1-2; CDR3 protein: CASSSRSNYGYTF; CDR3 DNA: TGCGCCAGCAGCTCGCGGAGTAACTATGGCTACACCTTC
clone size: -; D gene: -; V gene: TRBV18; J gene: TRBJ2-1; CDR3 protein: CASSPTGGEQFF; CDR3 DNA: TGTGCCAGCTCACCAACAGGTGGTGAGCAGTTCTTC
clone size: -; D gene: -; V gene: TRBV11-2; J gene: TRBJ2-1; CDR3 protein: CASSFLGHVSNNEQFF; CDR3 DNA: TGTGCCAGCAGCTTCTTAGGACACGTCTCGAACAATGAGCAGTTCTTC
clone size: -; D gene: TRBD2; V gene: TRBV9; J gene: TRBJ2-3; CDR3 protein: CASSAQRSGGNIDTQYF; CDR3 DNA: TGTGCCAGCAGCGCCCAGAGGTCGGGGGGGAACATAGATACGCAGTATTTT
clone size: -; D gene: TRBD2; V gene: TRBV30; J gene: TRBJ2-1; CDR3 protein: CAWSVPAGGPGDEQFF; CDR3 DNA: TGTGCCTGGAGTGTACCAGCGGGAGGGCCTGGGGATGAGCAGTTCTTC
clone size: -; D gene: -; V gene: TRBV5-1; J gene: TRBJ2-3; CDR3 protein: CASNLGDTQYF; CDR3 DNA: TGCGCCAGCAACCTCGGGGATACGCAGTATTTT
clone size: -; D gene: TRBD1; V gene: TRBV9; J gene: TRBJ1-1; CDR3 protein: CASSVGTGVSGAFF; CDR3 DNA: TGTGCCAGCAGCGTAGGGACAGGTGTATCTGGGGCTTTCTTT
clone size: few; D gene: -; V gene: TRBV5-4; J gene: TRBJ1-2; CDR3 protein: CASSRDTYGYTF; CDR3 DNA: TGTGCCAGCAGCCGCGACACCTATGGCTACACCTTC
clone size: few; D gene: -; V gene: TRBV6-5; J gene: TRBJ1-2; CDR3 protein: CASSYQQGRNYGYTF; CDR3 DNA: TGTGCCAGCAGTTATCAGCAGGGGCGTAACTATGGCTACACCTTC
clone size: -; D gene: -; V gene: TRBV5-4; J gene: TRBJ2-7; CDR3 protein: CASSLVGGRINEQYF; CDR3 DNA: TGTGCCAGCAGCTTGGTGGGGGGGCGCATCAACGAGCAGTACTTC
clone size: -; D gene: TRBD2; V gene: TRBV6-5; J gene: TRBJ2-5; CDR3 protein: CASSGRGGLETQYF; CDR3 DNA: TGTGCCAGCAGTGGACGGGGGGGGCTCGAGACCCAGTACTTC
clone size: -; D gene: TRBD1; V gene: TRBV6-4; J gene: TRBJ2-1; CDR3 protein: CASSREGATYNEQFF; CDR3 DNA: TGTGCCAGCAGTCGTGAGGGGGCCACCTACAATGAGCAGTTCTTC
clone size: -; D gene: TRBD2; V gene: TRBV30; J gene: TRBJ2-5; CDR3 protein: CAWTPSGAYQETQYF; CDR3 DNA: TGTGCCTGGACGCCTAGCGGGGCGTACCAAGAGACCCAGTACTTC
clone size: -; D gene: -; V gene: TRBV7-7; J gene: TRBJ2-5; CDR3 protein: CASSLVAGEETQYF; CDR3 DNA: TGTGCCAGCAGCTTAGTGGCAGGGGAAGAGACCCAGTACTTC